The 28 T cell receptor beta chains given below trace back to one sample, sequenced in a study of T cells in Graves' hyperthyroidism and ophthalmopathy. RNA transcripts yielded amplified TCR beta CDR3 regions. TCR CDR3 underwent first-round RT-PCR with the HTBI primer set. MiXCR, applied by TCRdb to the multiplex PCR reads, yields one record per CDR3 protein. Of about 400,000 distinct CDR3 sequences listed, over 11% are singletons. What was sequenced was blood. The source of these receptors is a man in his forties or fifties with Graves' ophthalmopathy.

The V call is TRBV6-5, the J call TRBJ2-2, with TRBD1 matching 11 bases. The V gene's germline CDR1 is MNHEY and CDR2 SVGAGI. The CDR3 contains 23 residues. Losses at the gene ends were 0 bases for V and 1 base for J; bases not matched to a gene: 19. The CDR3 nucleotides read TGTGCCAGCAGTTACTCGACGGGGGTCGTTCGGACAGGGGGCTATGTGAACACCGGGGAGCTGTTTTTT. Residues: CASSYSTGVVRTGGYVNTGELFF.

V and J are TRBV24-1 and TRBJ1-4, with D possibly being TRBD1 (5 bases). Germline values: CDR1 KGHDR, CDR2 SFDVKD. The CDR3 length is 15 residues. Trimming shortened V by 4 bases and J by 5 bases, and 13 bases separated the two germline ends. The CDR3 DNA reads as TGTGCCACCAGTGAGTCCGGGACGCAGAATGAAAAACTGTTTTTT. Translating gives CATSESGTQNEKLFF.

Note on this clonotype: Relative to the germline gene, one junction end is altered; a read error may explain this. This chain links TRBV11-2 with TRBJ2-1, with 7 nucleotides matching TRBD2. This CDR3 contains 16 residues. The germline CDR1 and CDR2 sequences are SGHAT and FQNNGV. CDR3 sequence (DNA): TGCGCCAGCAGCCGGTCCGGCGGGAGTCTCTACAATGAGCAGTTCTTC. As protein: CASSRSGGSLYNEQFF. Based on the CDR3 plus reference TRBV11-2 and TRBJ2-1, the full variable domain is EAGVAQSPRYKIIEKRQSVAFWCNPISGHATLYWYQQILGQGPKLLIQFQNNGVVDDSQLPKDRFSAERLKGVDSTLKIQPAKLEDSAVYLCASSRSGGSLYNEQFFGPGTRLTVL.

This clonotype was recorded a few times. A much bigger clone sits one base away, suggesting this may be a read error. V and J are TRBV30 and TRBJ2-2; 9 bases fit TRBD2. The CDR3 covers 16 residues. The germline V gene encodes CDR1 GTSNPN and CDR2 SVGIG (reference sequence). The CDR3 nucleotides read TGTACCTGGAGTGTACGAGCGGGAGGTTATACCGGGGAGCTGTTTTTT. Translation: CTWSVRAGGYTGELFF.

The rearrangement joins TRBV14 to TRBJ2-7, with 7 positions matching TRBD1. V was clipped by 2 bases and J by 6 bases; unmatched bases: 10. The CDR3 length is 15 residues. CDR1 is SGHDN and CDR2 is FVKESK in the germline V gene. DNA of the CDR3: TGTGCCAGCAGCCAATTTCGCGAAGGGGGCATCGAGCAGTACTTC. This gives the protein CASSQFREGGIEQYF.

The chain carries TRBV6-1 and TRBJ1-2; the match to TRBD1 covers 9 bases. The germline gives CDR1 MNHNS, CDR2 SASEGT. The CDR3 length is 15 residues. The ends lost 6 bases at V and 4 bases at J; junction bases unmatched: 9. DNA of the CDR3: TGTGCCAGCAGCCCCGTACAGGGGGCCGTCTATGGCTACACCTTC. Translating gives CASSPVQGAVYGYTF.

This clonotype was detected a few times. V usage is TRBV12-3 or TRBV12-4 and J usage is TRBJ2-7; no firm D call. V lost 6 bases to trimming and J lost 7 bases, with 10 bases between them. The CDR3 length is 11 residues. CDR3 in amino acids: CASRTSWEQYF. DNA for the CDR3: TGTGCCAGCAGAACCTCTTGGGAGCAGTACTTC.

Of note for this clonotype: A much larger clone differs by one base, so this may be a read error. The CDR3 protein is CASRQDLCGNTIYF. For the CDR3, the DNA is TGTGCCAGCAGGCAGGACCTATGTGGAAACACCATATATTTT. This chain uses TRBV12-3 or TRBV12-4 with TRBJ1-3; D call uncertain. This CDR3 has 14 residues. V was clipped by 6 bases and J by 3 bases, with 12 bases between them.

On this clonotype itself: Given a much more abundant clone one base away, this may be a read error. The rearrangement joins TRBV9 to TRBJ2-7; 7 nucleotides align to TRBD2. Germline loops: CDR1 SGDLS, CDR2 YYNGEE. V dropped 4 bases and J dropped 0; count of bases not matched to a gene: 7. There are 15 residues in the CDR3. As DNA, the CDR3 is TGTGCCAGCAGCCCTTACGGGAGGTCCTCCTACGAGCAGTACTTC. Translated: CASSPYGRSSYEQYF.

The CDR3 DNA follows: TGTGCCAGCAGCCAGATGGGTATGGCGGGAGGATACAATGAGCAGTTCTTC. It translates to CASSQMGMAGGYNEQFF. The chain is built from TRBV4-2 and TRBJ2-1; 8 bases are shared with TRBD2. Germline trimming cut 3 bases from V and 4 bases from J; bases unmatched to any gene: 11. Germline-derived CDR1 and CDR2 are LGHNA and YNFKEQ. This CDR3 region has 17 residues.

This clonotype was seen repeatedly, ten times or more. V gene TRBV7-8 combines with J gene TRBJ2-5; D might be TRBD1 (6 bases). This CDR3 spans 12 amino acids. The V and J ends lost 3 bases and 5 bases respectively, with 7 bases between them. Germline CDR1 reads SGHVS; CDR2 reads FQNEAQ. CDR3 loop: CASSLGAETQYF. CDR3 in DNA: TGTGCCAGCAGCTTGGGGGCGGAGACCCAGTACTTC. Based on the CDR3 plus reference TRBV7-8 and TRBJ2-5, the full variable domain is GAGVSQSPRYKVAKRGQDVALRCDPISGHVSLFWYQQALGQGPEFLTYFQNEAQLDKSGLPSDRFFAERPEGSVSTLKIQRTQQEDSAVYLCASSLGAETQYFGPGTRLLVL.

This clonotype has a count of ten or more. The chain joins TRBV18 to TRBJ2-7; 8 bases line up with TRBD2. CDR1 KGHSH and CDR2 LQKENI come from the germline V gene. V gave up 0 bases and J gave up 1 base; unmatched junction bases: 5. The CDR3 covers 16 residues. The CDR3, as DNA: TGTGCCAGCTCACCACCTAGCGGGAAGGGGTCCTACGAGCAGTACTTC. Encoded protein: CASSPPSGKGSYEQYF.

The chain recombines TRBV12-3 or TRBV12-4 with TRBJ1-3; possible D gene TRBD1, 5 bases. V lost 2 bases to trimming and J lost 1 base, with 12 bases between them. There are 16 residues in the CDR3. DNA of the CDR3: TGTGCCAGCAGTTTATATCCTGGGGGATCTGGAAACACCATATATTTT. Translation: CASSLYPGGSGNTIYF.

This clonotype has at least ten counts. The CDR3 protein is CSGGGGPGYEQYF. DNA of the CDR3: TGCAGCGGCGGAGGAGGGCCGGGATACGAGCAGTACTTC. The V and J genes are TRBV29-1 and TRBJ2-7; possible D gene TRBD2, 6 bases. Germline values: CDR1 SQVTM, CDR2 ANQGSEA. This CDR3 comprises 13 residues. The V and J ends lost 7 bases and 4 bases respectively, with 17 bases between them.

The V call is TRBV5-1, the J call TRBJ2-5; the match to TRBD2 covers 13 bases. J was trimmed by 5 bases and V by 4 bases; bases with no gene match: 11. This CDR3 region has 17 residues. Germline CDR1 SGHRS, CDR2 YFSETQ. CDR3 in DNA: TGCGCCAGCAGCGGAGGACTAGCGGGAGCGTTGCAGGAGACCCAGTACTTC. As protein: CASSGGLAGALQETQYF.

The V call is TRBV20-1, the J call TRBJ2-1; TRBD2 agrees at 9 bases. Germline values: CDR1 DFQATT, CDR2 SNEGSKA (reference sequence). The V and J ends lost 3 bases and 10 bases, in that order; junction bases with no gene match: 4. The CDR3 has 12 amino acids. CDR3 DNA sequence: TGCAGTGCTAGTTTGGGGACTAGCGAGCAGTTCTTC. This sequence encodes CSASLGTSEQFF.

The gene calls are TRBV5-1 and TRBJ1-2, with unresolved D. V gave up 0 bases and J gave up 5 bases, with 8 bases separating them. CDR3 length: 13 amino acids. CDR1 and CDR2 (germline): SGHRS, YFSETQ. The CDR3 DNA follows: TGCGCCAGCAGCTTGGTGGCAGAATATGGCTACACCTTC. Protein: CASSLVAEYGYTF.

This clonotype was seen ten or more times. The genes are TRBV30 and TRBJ2-1; D is undetermined. Trimming removed 8 bases at V and 6 bases at J, with 20 bases between. The length of the CDR3 is 14 residues. Looked up from germline, CDR1 is GTSNPN and CDR2 is SVGIG (reference sequence). CDR3 protein: CAIPATSSVNEQFF. The CDR3 DNA reads as TGTGCCATCCCCGCGACTTCTTCGGTCAATGAGCAGTTCTTC.

This clonotype was observed a few times. The chain carries TRBV7-9 and TRBJ2-2; 14 bases are a match to TRBD2. The CDR3 is made up of 20 amino acids. With 5 bases clipped from V and 2 bases from J, the junction kept 13 bases outside the gene matches. Per germline, CDR1 SEHNR and CDR2 FQNEAQ (reference sequence). CDR3 bases: TGTGCCAGCAGCCTAGAAAGGACTAGCGGGAGGCTACTCAACACCGGGGAGCTGTTTTTT. As protein: CASSLERTSGRLLNTGELFF.

This clonotype was observed a handful of times. This chain connects TRBV12-3 or TRBV12-4 to TRBJ1-5; D remains ambiguous. The CDR3 runs to 16 residues. Between the trimmed V and J ends, which lost 1 base and 5 bases, there was a span of 15 bases. In nucleotides, the CDR3 is TGTGCCAGCAGTTTAGGGACCTTTCGCTTGGATCAGCCCCAGCATTTT. It yields the protein CASSLGTFRLDQPQHF.

This clonotype has just a few counts. V gene TRBV10-2 combines with J gene TRBJ1-5, with no clear D. Germline assignment: CDR1 WSHSY and CDR2 SAAADI. The CDR3 is made up of 15 amino acids. Between the trimmed V and J ends, which lost 2 bases and 1 base, there was a span of 9 bases. The CDR3 coding sequence is TGCGCCAGCAGTGAGATCGCTCAAAGCAATCAGCCCCAGCATTTT. Translation: CASSEIAQSNQPQHF.

This clonotype was observed a handful of times. The gene calls are TRBV4-1 and TRBJ2-1; D gene ambiguous. CDR3 length: 17 residues. Trimming left V 4 bases short and J 1 base short, with 17 bases between. From germline, CDR1 is MGHRA and CDR2 YSYEKL. DNA of the CDR3: TGCGCCAGCAGCCCCGGTTCTGGCCTCGGATCCTACAATGAGCAGTTCTTC. As protein: CASSPGSGLGSYNEQFF.

The chain is built from TRBV24-1 and TRBJ2-5; no clear D gene. V lost 8 bases to trimming and J lost 0 bases, with 9 bases between them. Germline V gives CDR1 KGHDR, CDR2 SFDVKD. There are 13 residues in the CDR3. The CDR3 DNA reads as TGTGCCACCATGATGGACCACCAAGAGACCCAGTACTTC. Residues: CATMMDHQETQYF.

In its sample, this clonotype was seen a few times. V and J are TRBV4-1 and TRBJ2-1; 7 bases are shared with TRBD1. Germline V CDR1 and CDR2: MGHRA, YSYEKL. This CDR3 is 17 amino acids long. V was pared by 4 bases and J by 2 bases, with 11 bases of the junction left unmatched. The CDR3 coding sequence is TGCGCCAGCAGCCTTCATGCCCGGCAGGGGGCCTACAATGAGCAGTTCTTC. Translation: CASSLHARQGAYNEQFF.

This clonotype was detected a few times. The V and J genes are TRBV14 and TRBJ1-5; 10 bases agree with TRBD1. V shed 2 bases, J shed 7 bases, and the junction held 5 bases outside the gene matches. Germline CDR1 SGHDN, CDR2 FVKESK. CDR3 length equals 15 residues. The CDR3: CASSQLWGQGQPQHF. In DNA form, the CDR3 reads TGTGCCAGCAGCCAATTATGGGGACAGGGGCAGCCCCAGCATTTT.

For this clonotype: One base away lies a much larger clone, so this may be a sequencing read error. Here the CDR3 omits its conserved ending phenylalanine or tryptophan, so a read error is the likely source. The rearrangement joins TRBV15 to TRBJ2-5, with D unresolved. V was clipped by 1 base and J by 2 bases, with 11 bases between them. From germline, CDR1 is LNHNV and CDR2 YYDKDF (reference sequence). The CDR3 consists of 15 residues. The CDR3 is CATSRGLQLQETQYL. The CDR3 bases are TGTGCCACCAGCAGAGGTCTCCAACTACAAGAGACCCAGTACCTC.

This clonotype was picked up many times. The chain combines TRBV11-1 with TRBJ1-1; 12 nucleotides align to TRBD1. The germline V gene has CDR1 SGHAT and CDR2 FQDESV (reference sequence). This CDR3 contains 18 residues. V was clipped by 1 base and J by 1 base; unmatched bases: 7. The CDR3 sequence: CASSLERDRGLWNTEAFF. CDR3 in DNA: TGTGCCAGCAGCTTAGAAAGGGACAGGGGGCTCTGGAACACTGAAGCTTTCTTT.

DNA of the CDR3: TGTGCCAGCAGCGGGCCACTAGCGGGAGGTTGGAATGAGCAGTTCTTC. Translation gives CASSGPLAGGWNEQFF. The chain has TRBV9 and TRBJ2-1; TRBD2 matches 12 bases. The CDR3 consists of 16 residues. CDR1 is SGDLS, CDR2 YYNGEE, per germline. The trim removed 3 bases at V and 7 bases at J, leaving 8 bases unmatched.